Listed below are T cell receptor beta chains from one sample, sequenced in a study of blood T cells in healthy people across ages. TCRdb used MiXCR to reprocess the 5' RACE reads, holding one entry per CDR3 protein. The sample consists of about 1,400,000 distinct CDR3 sequences, approximately 60% of them appearing once. Sequenced input: blood. Receptors originate from a man aged 18 to 29 in good health. CDR3s include the opening cysteine and the closing phenylalanine or tryptophan. The D gene is left open where the match is weak. Rows may omit the clone size; those that give it use once, few, many or a size class.

TRBV4-1,NA,TRBJ2-7,few,TGCGCCAGCAGCCAAGTGGGGGTCGGGGAGCAGTACTTC,CASSQVGVGEQYF
TRBV27,TRBD2,TRBJ2-7,few,TGTGCCAGCAGTGTGGCGGGAGTTCCTTACGAGCAGTACTTC,CASSVAGVPYEQYF
TRBV10-1,TRBD2,TRBJ2-1,few,TGCGCCAGCAGTGAGAACCTAGCGGCACAGCAGTTCTTC,CASSENLAAQQFF
TRBV27,NA,TRBJ1-1,NA,NA,CASSSSGYTEAFF
TRBV6-4,NA,TRBJ2-3,NA,TGTGCCAGCAGTGGGTATAGGAAAGTCGCGGCAGATACGCAGTATTTT,CASSGYRKVAADTQYF
TRBV29-1,TRBD2,TRBJ2-1,NA,TGCAGCGTTGGGCGTAGCGGGGTTGCCTACAATGAGCAGTTCTTC,CSVGRSGVAYNEQFF
TRBV7-2,NA,TRBJ1-6,few,TGTGCCAGCAGCTTAGCGCGGGTGGGGTCACCCCTCCACTTT,CASSLARVGSPLHF
TRBV12-3/TRBV12-4,TRBD2,TRBJ2-3,NA,TGTGCCAGCAGTTCAAAACCGCCCGGGACTAGCGGGGGGACCGGTACAGATACGCAGTATTTT,CASSSKPPGTSGGTGTDTQYF
TRBV7-9,NA,TRBJ2-1,NA,TGTGCCAGCAGCTTAATGGATGACGGGAGTTACAATGAGCAGTTCTTC,CASSLMDDGSYNEQFF
TRBV6-6,NA,TRBJ1-1,many,TGTGCCAGCAGGACCAGCGGTGACATGAACACTGAAGCTTTCTTT,CASRTSGDMNTEAFF
TRBV7-2,TRBD1,TRBJ2-7,few,TGTGCCAGCAGTGGAGGACAGGGGAGGCGTGGCTCCTACGAGCAGTACTTC,CASSGGQGRRGSYEQYF
TRBV4-1,TRBD2,TRBJ2-1,NA,TGCGCCAGCAGCCAAGGCGCTAGCGGCTACAATGAGCAGTTCTTC,CASSQGASGYNEQFF
TRBV4-1,NA,TRBJ2-6,few,TGCGCCAGCAGCCAAGATCAGCAGGGCCTCTCTGGGGCCAACGTCCTGACTTTC,CASSQDQQGLSGANVLTF
TRBV20-1,NA,TRBJ1-1,NA,TGCAGTGCTAGAGAGGGGGGATCGAGTGCAGGCTCGACTGAAGCTTTCTTT,CSAREGGSSAGSTEAFF
TRBV6-6,NA,TRBJ2-4,NA,TGTGCCAGCAGCCCCACCAATGAGCAGTACTTC,CASSPTNEQYF
TRBV10-3,NA,TRBJ2-1,NA,TGTGCCATCAGTGAGTCAGGGATCCATCCTTACAATGAGCAGTTCTTC,CAISESGIHPYNEQFF
TRBV5-1,NA,TRBJ2-7,NA,TGCGCCAGCAGCCTGCAGGGACCGGTGGTCGAGCAGTACTTC,CASSLQGPVVEQYF
TRBV28,NA,TRBJ2-6,few,TGTGCCAGCCGATACTCTGGGGCCAACGTCCTGACTTTC,CASRYSGANVLTF